The 30 T cell receptor beta chains reported below all come from one sample, sequenced in a study of OX40 agonist ivuxolimab in advanced cancers. Library preparation was by the immunoSEQ multiplex PCR assay. TCRdb re-hosts the immuneACCESS table, in-frame sequences only. Its copies lack some clones; in the studies checked, an unresolved V gene accounts for under half of them, and the cause for the rest is not known. The sample contains more than 35,000 clones, about 84% of them found a single time. The ten largest clones capture 15% to 20% of the sample. The material sequenced was CD4+ or CD8+ T cells sorted from blood, taken in a trial of the OX40 agonist ivuxolimab. The receptors were sampled from an adult with an advanced solid tumor such as melanoma, head and neck, liver or kidney cancer.

V usage is TRBV15 and J usage is TRBJ1-4; 12 bases match TRBD1. There are 15 residues in the CDR3. With 5 bases clipped from V and 10 bases from J, the junction kept 8 bases outside the gene matches. CDR1 is LNHNV and CDR2 is YYDKDF in the germline V gene (reference sequence). The CDR3 bases are TGTGCCACCAGCCTAGGGACAGGGGGCGCGGGAAAACTGTTTTTT. Translated: CATSLGTGGAGKLFF.

This clone was counted a single time. The chain carries TRBV19 and TRBJ1-1; no clear D gene. The CDR3 totals 12 residues. Germline V CDR1 and CDR2: LNHDA, SQIVND (reference sequence). V gave up 3 bases and J gave up 8 bases, with 10 bases separating them. This CDR3 reads CASSINTAEAFF. CDR3 nucleotides: TGTGCCAGTAGTATTAATACGGCCGAAGCTTTCTTT.

This clone came up a few times. This sequence joins TRBV11-2 and TRBJ2-7, with a tentative D call TRBD2 (6 bases). The V end was cut by 5 bases, the J end by 3 bases, with 20 bases between. Germline V gene sequence: CDR1 SGHAT, CDR2 FQNNGV. The CDR3 is 16 amino acids. The CDR3, as DNA: TGTGCCAGCAGCCTCACGGGCGGGGACGTCGACTACGAGCAGTACTTC. Its protein is CASSLTGGDVDYEQYF.

This chain connects TRBV28 to TRBJ2-7; 12 positions match TRBD2. Germline V gene lookup returns CDR1 MDHEN and CDR2 SYDVKM. This CDR3 contains 15 residues. The V gene end was trimmed by 6 bases and the J gene end by 3 bases; junction bases not matched to a gene: 6. CDR3 amino acids: CASRRTSGRIYEQYF. In nucleotides, the CDR3 is TGTGCCAGCAGACGTACTAGCGGGAGGATCTACGAGCAGTACTTC.

The chain joins TRBV30 to TRBJ2-7, with TRBD2 matching over 9 bases. The V segment lost 0 bases and the J segment 2 bases; nucleotides outside the gene matches: 5. CDR1 is GTSNPN and CDR2 is SVGIG in the germline V gene (reference sequence). CDR3 length: 15 residues. In DNA, the CDR3 is TGTGCCTGGAGTGTTGGCGGGGGGGCCACCTACGAGCAGTACTTC. This sequence encodes CAWSVGGGATYEQYF.

The CDR3 nucleotides are TGTGCCAGCAGCTGGCCGGGACAGAGCTCCTACGAGCAGTACTTC. This gives the protein CASSWPGQSSYEQYF. This chain uses TRBV7-2 with TRBJ2-7; 7 bases agree with TRBD1. The CDR3 is 15 amino acids. Germline trimming cut 4 bases from V and 0 bases from J; bases unmatched to any gene: 6. Germline loops: CDR1 SGHTA, CDR2 FQGNSA.

V is TRBV7-9 and J is TRBJ1-1; D is perhaps TRBD1 (6 bases). This CDR3 comprises 16 residues. CDR1 and CDR2 from the germline V gene are SEHNR and FQNEAQ (reference sequence). The V and J ends lost 5 bases and 1 base respectively, with 17 bases between them. CDR3 sequence reads: CASSHIRGVKNTEAFF. CDR3 coding DNA: TGTGCCAGCAGCCACATCAGGGGTGTGAAGAACACTGAAGCTTTCTTT.

The rearrangement joins TRBV28 to TRBJ1-5; 7 nucleotides agree with TRBD1. V dropped 5 bases and J dropped 5; count of bases not matched to a gene: 6. CDR3 length equals 14 residues. CDR1 and CDR2 from the germline V gene are MDHEN and SYDVKM. The CDR3 here is CASSEEGAHQPQHF. For the CDR3, the DNA is TGTGCCAGCAGTGAAGAGGGGGCCCATCAGCCCCAGCATTTT.

The chain has TRBV5-6 and TRBJ1-2, with a weak D call TRBD1 (6 bases). The CDR3 contains 15 residues. Trimming removed 2 bases from V and 0 bases from J, with 11 bases in between. Germline V lookup: CDR1 SGHDT, CDR2 YYEEEE. In DNA, the CDR3 is TGTGCCAGCAGCTTTCAGACAGGAGCTAACTATGGCTACACCTTC. Encoded protein: CASSFQTGANYGYTF.

The rearrangement links TRBV7-8 to TRBJ2-2; D call uncertain. Germline CDR1 SGHVS, CDR2 FQNEAQ. The CDR3 has 14 amino acids. V was trimmed by 1 base and J by 4 bases, leaving 7 bases between them. Here the CDR3 reads CASSLEGITGELFF. The CDR3 DNA sequence: TGTGCCAGCAGCTTAGAAGGTATCACCGGGGAGCTGTTTTTT.

The genes are TRBV15 and TRBJ1-4, with 10 nucleotides matching TRBD1. V shed 0 bases and J 3 bases; nucleotides not matched to a gene: 7. In germline, CDR1 is LNHNV, CDR2 YYDKDF (reference sequence). There are 18 residues in the CDR3. CDR3 in amino acids: CATSREEGTGVSNEKLFF. In DNA, the CDR3 is TGTGCCACCAGCAGAGAGGAAGGGACAGGGGTTTCTAATGAAAAACTGTTTTTT.

The genes are TRBV5-1 and TRBJ2-5; TRBD1 might be the D (6 bases). Trimming left V 4 bases short and J 7 bases short, with 17 bases between. There are 14 residues in the CDR3. Germline V CDR1 and CDR2: SGHRS, YFSETQ. The CDR3 sequence is CASSKGPRGGTQYF. The CDR3, as DNA: TGCGCCAGCAGCAAGGGGCCAAGAGGGGGGACCCAGTACTTC.

This chain uses TRBV29-1 with TRBJ2-1, with D hard to call. The germline CDR1 and CDR2 sequences are SQVTM and ANQGSEA. V was clipped by 3 bases and J by 10 bases, with 7 bases between them. This CDR3 is built from 10 residues. CDR3 sequence: CSVDLDEQFF. The CDR3 DNA sequence: TGCAGCGTTGATTTAGACGAGCAGTTCTTC.

The chain joins TRBV28 to TRBJ2-1; D is possibly TRBD1 (6 bases). The length of the CDR3 is 17 residues. V gave up 5 bases and J gave up 0 bases, with 17 bases separating them. The V gene's germline CDR1 is MDHEN and CDR2 SYDVKM. CDR3 nucleotides: TGTGCCAGCAGTCCAGGACAGCGACTGACCTCCTACAATGAGCAGTTCTTC. Translating gives CASSPGQRLTSYNEQFF.

The chain has TRBV2 and TRBJ1-5; possibly TRBD1 for D (6 bases). Trimming left V 8 bases short and J 6 bases short, with 23 bases between. CDR3 length equals 16 residues. Per germline, CDR1 SNHLY and CDR2 FYNNEI. The CDR3 sequence: CASDHGAQGAVQPQHF. DNA of the CDR3: TGTGCCAGCGACCATGGGGCACAGGGAGCGGTTCAGCCCCAGCATTTT.

V gene TRBV9 combines with J gene TRBJ2-5; TRBD2 aligns across 7 bases. CDR1 and CDR2 (germline): SGDLS, YYNGEE. The ends lost 0 bases at V and 3 bases at J; junction bases unmatched: 5. This CDR3 is 15 amino acids long. CDR3 in amino acids: CASSVDGGGEETQYF. The CDR3 DNA is TGTGCCAGCAGCGTAGACGGGGGAGGGGAAGAGACCCAGTACTTC.

The V and J genes are TRBV6-6 and TRBJ1-1; possible D gene TRBD1, 5 bases. V was cut by 0 bases and J by 3 bases, with 11 bases left in between. CDR1 is MNHNY, CDR2 SVGAGI, per germline (reference sequence). This CDR3 comprises 15 residues. CDR3 residues: CASSYSGGVDTEAFF. DNA for the CDR3: TGTGCCAGCAGTTACTCGGGGGGAGTAGACACTGAAGCTTTCTTT.

This chain uses TRBV7-6 with TRBJ2-6; D ambiguous. Germline V lookup: CDR1 SGHVS, CDR2 FNYEAQ. The CDR3 contains 14 residues. Trimming took 3 bases from V and 2 from J, leaving 5 bases between them. CDR3: CASSFVAGANVLTF. The DNA for the CDR3 is TGTGCCAGCAGCTTCGTGGCTGGGGCCAACGTCCTGACTTTC.

The chain recombines TRBV27 with TRBJ2-4; 12 bases align to TRBD2. This CDR3 has 16 residues. Germline CDR1 MNHEY, CDR2 SMNVEV (reference sequence). J lost 3 bases, V lost 5 bases, and 5 bases had no gene match. This CDR3 reads CASSQTSGGYKNIQYF. CDR3 coding DNA: TGTGCCAGCAGTCAGACTAGCGGGGGTTACAAAAACATTCAGTACTTC.

J is TRBJ1-5 and V is TRBV27; D gene ambiguous. Germline assignment: CDR1 MNHEY and CDR2 SMNVEV (reference sequence). There are 14 residues in the CDR3. With 2 bases removed from V and 1 base from J, the gap between germline ends came to 6 bases. The CDR3 sequence is CASSLVGSNQPQHF. The CDR3 bases are TGTGCCAGCAGTTTAGTAGGAAGCAATCAGCCCCAGCATTTT.

The chain joins TRBV7-9 to TRBJ2-7, with 10 nucleotides matching TRBD2. Germline CDR1 reads SEHNR; CDR2 reads FQNEAQ (reference sequence). Unmatched junction bases numbered 0, after V lost 5 bases and J lost 2 bases. The CDR3 extends over 13 amino acids. The CDR3 coding sequence is TGTGCCAGCAGCGGACTAGCGGCCTACGAGCAGTACTTC. Translation: CASSGLAAYEQYF. Variable domain in full (rest from reference TRBV7-9 and TRBJ2-7): DTGVSQNPRHKITKRGQNVTFRCDPISEHNRLYWYRQTLGQGPEFLTYFQNEAQLEKSRLLSDRFSAERPKGSFSTLEIQRTEQGDSAMYLCASSGLAAYEQYFGPGTRLTVT.

The chain carries TRBV5-1 and TRBJ2-7; a weak D match, TRBD1 (6 bases). Germline CDR1 SGHRS, CDR2 YFSETQ. The CDR3 totals 14 residues. V gave up 3 bases and J gave up 2 bases, with 12 bases separating them. CDR3 coding DNA: TGCGCCAGCAGCTACACAGGGATGCCCTACGAGCAGTACTTC. It yields the protein CASSYTGMPYEQYF.

The chain links TRBV28 to TRBJ1-2; D is unresolved. The CDR3 totals 13 residues. Looked up from germline, CDR1 is MDHEN and CDR2 is SYDVKM. V was trimmed by 5 bases and J by 4 bases, leaving 11 bases between them. CDR3 in DNA: TGTGCCAGCAGTCCGCCCGCCCCCTATGGCTACACCTTC. Translating gives CASSPPAPYGYTF.

V and J are TRBV27 and TRBJ2-7, with D tentatively TRBD2 (5 bases). From germline, CDR1 is MNHEY and CDR2 SMNVEV (reference sequence). The V end lost 3 bases, the J end lost 0 bases, and 9 bases lay between the germline ends. The CDR3 totals 14 residues. The CDR3 spells CASSFTGSSYEQYF. CDR3 coding DNA: TGTGCCAGCAGTTTCACGGGGAGCTCCTACGAGCAGTACTTC.

The rearrangement uses TRBV28 and TRBJ2-5; 7 bases are a match to TRBD2. The germline V gene encodes CDR1 MDHEN and CDR2 SYDVKM. V lost 6 bases to trimming and J lost 1 base; unmatched junction nucleotides: 8. This CDR3 is built from 15 residues. The CDR3, as DNA: TGTGCCAGCAGCTTACTGGGGGGGGGCCAAGAGACCCAGTACTTC. Translated: CASSLLGGGQETQYF.

The rearrangement uses TRBV5-5 and TRBJ1-1, with D tentatively TRBD1 (5 bases). CDR3 length equals 14 residues. From germline, CDR1 is SGHKS and CDR2 YYEKEE (reference sequence). V was clipped by 2 bases and J by 5 bases, with 13 bases between them. Written as DNA, the CDR3 is TGTGCCAGCAGCTTTATTCCGAGGGGTACTGAAGCTTTCTTT. This sequence encodes CASSFIPRGTEAFF.

This rearrangement joins TRBV23-1 to TRBJ1-1, with 8 bases identical to TRBD1. TRBV23-1 is given ORF status, its function remaining uncertain. V shed 0 bases, J shed 1 base, and the junction held 10 bases outside the gene matches. The CDR3 totals 18 residues. CDR3 DNA: TGCGCCAGCAGTCAATCGACCCGGGACAGGAGAGGGAACACTGAAGCTTTCTTT. Translated, it gives CASSQSTRDRRGNTEAFF.

The chain uses TRBV5-1 and TRBJ1-2; tentative D call: TRBD1 (5 bases). The CDR3 loop spans 17 amino acids. Germline assignment: CDR1 SGHRS and CDR2 YFSETQ. V lost 4 bases to trimming and J lost 5 bases, with 24 bases between them. CDR3 amino acids: CASSLERGGVGKYGYTF. Here the CDR3 DNA reads TGCGCCAGCAGCCTTGAACGGGGAGGGGTAGGGAAGTATGGCTACACCTTC. The variable domain in full, completed from reference TRBV5-1 and TRBJ1-2, reads KAGVTQTPRYLIKTRGQQVTLSCSPISGHRSVSWYQQTPGQGLQFLFEYFSETQRNKGNFPGRFSGRQFSNSRSEMNVSTLELGDSALYLCASSLERGGVGKYGYTFGSGTRLTVV.

As to this clone: Germline and junction disagree at one end, which may indicate a read error. J is TRBJ2-7 and V is TRBV4-2; D is undetermined. Germline V gene lookup returns CDR1 LGHNA and CDR2 YNFKEQ. The CDR3 is 12 residues long. The CDR3 loop is CASSQVAPELHF. The CDR3 DNA reads as TGTGCCAGCAGCCAAGTAGCCCCCGAGCTTCACTTC.

This rearrangement joins TRBV9 to TRBJ2-2; possibly TRBD1 for D (6 bases). CDR3 size: 16 residues. From germline, CDR1 is SGDLS and CDR2 YYNGEE. V lost 2 bases and J 5 bases, leaving 16 bases between the germline ends. CDR3 sequence reads: CASSVPKDSSTGELFF. The CDR3 DNA reads as TGTGCCAGCAGCGTTCCTAAGGACAGTTCAACCGGGGAGCTGTTTTTT.